This record concerns one T cell receptor beta chain sequence. This clone was seen more than once but under ten times. There is no known antigen for this receptor. Nothing much larger sits one base from this clone, and base qualities are not available. The sample's time point label is to be understood as: resected brain tissue, or blood drawn just prior to surgery. The surgery cases showing the highest brain T cell transcript signatures were chosen for TCR beta chain sequencing of brain tissue and, when available, of blood. Prior to surgery, the patients had been treated with at least one anti-epileptic drug. TCR-sequenced patients were children with drug-resistant epilepsy due to tuberous sclerosis complex, focal cortical dysplasia, Rasmussen encephalitis or hemimegalencephaly. Blood samples were drawn just before the epilepsy surgery. The Monarch genomic DNA purification kit was used to extract bulk genomic DNA from unsorted brain tissue and whole blood.

This sample is drawn from a study of brain T cells in children with intractable seizures (dated by TCRdb to the early 2020s). Describing the broader study: As a first screen for immune gene transcripts, resected brain tissue from under 70 pediatric epilepsy surgery cases was run on a NanoString immunology panel. Among the approximately 12 selected surgery cases, eight also had pre-surgery blood sequenced, leaving four with brain tissue only. General study outcomes and caveats: The patients' HCMV serostatus was not known, and viral specificity was inferred solely from CDR3 sequence similarity. Because sequencing depth differed between pre- and post-surgery blood, the absence of clones from the pre-surgery sample may reflect undersampling.

The immunoSEQ assay was used to generate TCR beta chain sequences from genomic DNA. Per the original workflow: CDR3 sequences not starting with the conserved framework cysteine at position 104 were manually removed. To get clonality, the normalized Shannon's Diversity Index was subtracted from one, giving values from 0 (maximal diversity) to 1 (oligoclonal). Differences in the frequency of the same CDR3 between samples, such as brain versus blood, were assessed with chi-squared comparison-of-proportions tests. Public clonotypes were identified by searching immuneACCESS, and similarity to known antiviral clonotypes was assessed with the VDJdb browser. TCRdb obtained this table from immuneACCESS and retained in-frame rearrangements with V and J assigned. These tables miss some clones; where compared with another copy, unresolved V genes account for less than half of the shortfall, and the remainder is unexplained. The V and J calls and clone size were taken over from that table, and D and trimming were inferred from the DNA. The sample table contains 70,000 to 85,000 clones; only one count was recorded for around 91% of them. The ten largest clonotypes hold approximately 25% of the sample.

Relative to germline, V is 5 bases shorter and J is 1 base shorter, with 11 bases between their ends. Measured from the cysteine to the phenylalanine, the CDR3 is 13 residues long. Of the read, only the CDR3 DNA is kept; its 39 bases are in frame from base 1. CDR1 and CDR2, looked up from the germline V gene (reference sequence), are GTSNPN and SVGIG. The sequence was collected from a girl aged 2 to 10 with Rasmussen encephalitis and intractable seizures. Here the chain combines TRBV30 and TRBJ1-1; TRBD1 is possibly the D segment (6 matching bases). Sequences were derived from peripheral blood, sampled at surgery. The CDR3 protein is CAWGDNTNTEAFF. DNA sequence: TGTGCCTGGGGGGACAACACGAACACTGAAGCTTTCTTT.